A single sample gave rise to the 18 T cell receptor beta chains below, sequenced in a study of technical replicates of blood from a handful of donors. Measured with immunoSEQ multiplex PCR; TCRdb has only the in-frame clones, and not every one. There are over 85,000 clones in the sample; less than 96% occur only once, and 0.36% lies in the top ten. Source material: T cells isolated from PBMCs. The receptor source for this set is a human donor in good health.

The rearrangement links TRBV5-1 to TRBJ2-7; 9 nucleotides line up with TRBD1. The CDR3 runs to 15 residues. The germline V gene has CDR1 SGHRS and CDR2 YFSETQ. The junction had 9 bases not matched to a gene; V was cut back by 4 bases and J by 4 bases. In nucleotides, the CDR3 is TGCGCCAGCAGCCCCCTCGGGACAGGGAATTACGAGCAGTACTTC. Its protein is CASSPLGTGNYEQYF. The full variable domain, with the rest looked up from reference TRBV5-1 and TRBJ2-7, is KAGVTQTPRYLIKTRGQQVTLSCSPISGHRSVSWYQQTPGQGLQFLFEYFSETQRNKGNFPGRFSGRQFSNSRSEMNVSTLELGDSALYLCASSPLGTGNYEQYFGPGTRLTVT.

This rearrangement joins TRBV10-1 to TRBJ1-1; 7 nucleotides line up with TRBD1. This CDR3 comprises 14 residues. J lost 1 base, V lost 4 bases, and 3 bases had no gene match. Germline loops: CDR1 WNHNN, CDR2 SYGVQD (reference sequence). DNA of the CDR3: TGCGCCAGCAGTGTTCAGGGGGAGAACACTGAAGCTTTCTTT. Residues: CASSVQGENTEAFF.

This clone has a handful of counts. V usage is TRBV28 and J usage is TRBJ1-5; tentatively, D is TRBD1 (6 bases). Trimming removed 5 bases at V and 0 bases at J, with 11 bases between. The CDR3 contains 15 residues. Germline assignment: CDR1 MDHEN and CDR2 SYDVKM. The DNA for the CDR3 is TGTGCCAGCAGTCTACAGGGTAATAGCAATCAGCCCCAGCATTTT. As protein: CASSLQGNSNQPQHF.

This rearrangement joins TRBV6-5 to TRBJ1-2, with D tentatively TRBD1 (5 bases). Germline V gene sequence: CDR1 MNHEY, CDR2 SVGAGI. The CDR3 loop spans 13 amino acids. Trimming pared 5 bases from V and 5 bases from J, leaving 12 bases between. The CDR3 is CASSPAGGYGYTF. The CDR3, as DNA: TGTGCCAGCAGTCCAGCCGGGGGTTATGGCTACACCTTC.

V gene TRBV7-2 combines with J gene TRBJ2-1; TRBD2 matches at 7 bases. Trimming took 4 bases from V and 2 from J; bases not matched to a gene: 5. CDR3 length: 15 residues. The germline V gene has CDR1 SGHTA and CDR2 FQGNSA. The CDR3 DNA is TGTGCCAGCAGCTCGACTAGCATCACCTACAATGAGCAGTTCTTC. Its protein product is CASSSTSITYNEQFF.

This rearrangement joins TRBV7-9 to TRBJ2-7; possible D gene TRBD1, 5 bases. The CDR3 sequence is 15 residues long. The V and J ends lost 5 bases and 4 bases respectively, with 18 bases between them. From germline, CDR1 is SEHNR and CDR2 FQNEAQ (reference sequence). DNA of the CDR3: TGTGCCAGCAGCAAAGCCCCAGGGAAATGGTACGAGCAGTACTTC. This gives the protein CASSKAPGKWYEQYF.

V is TRBV5-6 and J is TRBJ2-3; 9 bases map to TRBD2. The trim removed 4 bases at V and 7 bases at J, leaving 13 bases unmatched. CDR3 length: 16 amino acids. Germline V lookup: CDR1 SGHDT, CDR2 YYEEEE. Here the CDR3 reads CASSPGLAQAGYTQYF. Here the CDR3 DNA reads TGTGCCAGCAGCCCCGGACTAGCGCAGGCTGGGTATACGCAGTATTTT.

V gene TRBV28 combines with J gene TRBJ2-7, with TRBD1 matching over 7 bases. The junction had 3 bases not matched to a gene; V was cut back by 7 bases and J by 3 bases. The CDR3 sequence is 12 residues long. Germline assignment: CDR1 MDHEN and CDR2 SYDVKM. The CDR3 DNA sequence: TGTGCCAGCATGGGACAGATCTACGAGCAGTACTTC. Translating it yields CASMGQIYEQYF.

The sample holds one count of this clone. This sequence joins TRBV6-5 and TRBJ2-7; 11 positions agree with TRBD2. CDR1 is MNHEY, CDR2 SVGAGI, per germline. This CDR3 has 14 amino acids. Trimming at V came to 4 bases and at J to 4 bases, leaving 3 bases not matched to a gene. The CDR3, as DNA: TGTGCCAGCAGTTTAGCGGGAGGGGGATACGAGCAGTACTTC. Amino acid sequence: CASSLAGGGYEQYF.

V usage is TRBV10-3 and J usage is TRBJ1-2, with D possibly matching TRBD1 (6 bases). Germline V gives CDR1 ENHRY, CDR2 SYGVKD. V lost 7 bases and J lost 6, with 15 bases in between. The CDR3 totals 13 residues. The CDR3 coding sequence is TGTGCCATCACGGGGGGCGCTGATCATGGCTACACCTTC. It encodes CAITGGADHGYTF.

This rearrangement joins TRBV2 to TRBJ1-3; 9 bases are a match to TRBD1. The germline CDR1 and CDR2 sequences are SNHLY and FYNNEI. This CDR3 region has 17 residues. Germline trimming cut 8 bases from V and 0 bases from J; bases unmatched to any gene: 11. This CDR3 reads CASLPGQGRSSGNTIYF. The DNA of the CDR3 is TGTGCCAGCCTCCCGGGACAGGGCCGATCCTCTGGAAACACCATATATTTT. The whole variable domain, filled in from reference TRBV2 and TRBJ1-3, reads EPEVTQTPSHQVTQMGQEVILRCVPISNHLYFYWYRQILGQKVEFLVSFYNNEISEKSEIFDDQFSVERPDGSNFTLKIRSTKLEDSAMYFCASLPGQGRSSGNTIYFGEGSWLTVV.

The chain recombines TRBV11-3 with TRBJ2-1; D uncertain. The CDR3 loop spans 12 amino acids. Deletions cut 3 bases from V and 6 bases from J, with 6 bases between. Germline V gives CDR1 SGHNT, CDR2 YENEEA. The CDR3 nucleotides read TGTGCCAGCAGCTTTCTTCCCAATGAGCAGTTCTTC. It is translated as CASSFLPNEQFF.

The CDR3 DNA is TGCGCCAGCAGCCTCCTCGGGACAGCCTACAATGAGCAGTTCTTC. This codes for CASSLLGTAYNEQFF. The chain joins TRBV4-1 to TRBJ2-1; 7 bases are a match to TRBD1. After removal of 4 bases from V and 2 bases from J, the junction contained 5 bases not matched to a gene. Germline CDR1 and CDR2: MGHRA and YSYEKL. The CDR3 sequence is 15 residues long.

The rearrangement joins TRBV5-1 to TRBJ2-5, with 8 bases aligning to TRBD2. The V gene end was trimmed by 1 base and the J gene end by 4 bases; junction bases not matched to a gene: 6. This CDR3 has 15 amino acids. Germline-derived CDR1 and CDR2 are SGHRS and YFSETQ. The CDR3 DNA is TGCGCCAGCAGCTTGAGGATAGCGGGAAGAGAGACCCAGTACTTC. This codes for CASSLRIAGRETQYF.

The genes are TRBV4-1 and TRBJ2-7, with a possible D match to TRBD2 (6 bases). V was cut by 1 base and J by 3 bases, with 13 bases left in between. Germline loops: CDR1 MGHRA, CDR2 YSYEKL. The CDR3 spans 15 residues. CDR3 residues: CASSQVYGGLYEQYF. The CDR3, as DNA: TGCGCCAGCAGCCAAGTCTATGGGGGACTCTACGAGCAGTACTTC.

V and J are TRBV4-1 and TRBJ1-5, with 7 nucleotides matching TRBD1. The CDR3 runs to 16 residues. V lost 4 bases to trimming and J lost 1 base; unmatched junction nucleotides: 7. CDR1 and CDR2 (germline): MGHRA, YSYEKL. The CDR3 DNA sequence: TGCGCCAGCAGCCGGGAACAGGGGTTGAGCAATCAGCCCCAGCATTTT. Protein product: CASSREQGLSNQPQHF.

The V and J genes are TRBV4-3 and TRBJ2-7, with 10 bases lining up with TRBD1. CDR3 length equals 15 residues. V lost 4 bases and J lost 0; bases outside the gene matches: 3. Germline V gives CDR1 LGHNA, CDR2 YSLEER. The CDR3 sequence: CASSLGQGGSYEQYF. The DNA of the CDR3 is TGCGCCAGCAGCCTCGGACAGGGGGGCTCCTACGAGCAGTACTTC.

The gene calls are TRBV4-3 and TRBJ2-1, with 8 bases fitting TRBD2. CDR1 is LGHNA, CDR2 YSLEER, per germline. The V and J ends lost 1 base and 4 bases, in that order; junction bases with no gene match: 6. This CDR3 is built from 16 residues. The CDR3 bases are TGCGCCAGCAGCCAAGGCACGGGAGGGCGATACAATGAGCAGTTCTTC. It specifies CASSQGTGGRYNEQFF.